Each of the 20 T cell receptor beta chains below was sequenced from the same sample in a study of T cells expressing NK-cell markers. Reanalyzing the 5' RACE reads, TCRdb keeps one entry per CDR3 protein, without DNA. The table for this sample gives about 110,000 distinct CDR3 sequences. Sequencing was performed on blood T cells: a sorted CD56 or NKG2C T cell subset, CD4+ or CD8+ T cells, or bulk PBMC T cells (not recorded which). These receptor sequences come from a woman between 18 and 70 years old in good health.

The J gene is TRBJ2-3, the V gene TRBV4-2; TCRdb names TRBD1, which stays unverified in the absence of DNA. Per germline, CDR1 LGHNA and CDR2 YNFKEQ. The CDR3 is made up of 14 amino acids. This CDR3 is CASSPKGGTDTQYF.

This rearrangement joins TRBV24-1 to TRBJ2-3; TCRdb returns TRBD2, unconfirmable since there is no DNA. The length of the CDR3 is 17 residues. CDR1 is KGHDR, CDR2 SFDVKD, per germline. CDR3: CATSDILAGVNPDTQYF.

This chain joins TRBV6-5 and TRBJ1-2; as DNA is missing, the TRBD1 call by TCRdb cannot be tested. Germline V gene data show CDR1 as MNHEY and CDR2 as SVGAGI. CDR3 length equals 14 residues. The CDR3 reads CASSFTGGGYGYTF.

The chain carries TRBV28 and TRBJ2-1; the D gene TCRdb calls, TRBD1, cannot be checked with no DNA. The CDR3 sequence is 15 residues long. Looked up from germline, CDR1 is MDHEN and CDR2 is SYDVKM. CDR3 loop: CASVPSGGRNNEQFF.

This CDR3 is CASRFQTGLTGELFF. This rearrangement joins TRBV7-9 to TRBJ2-2; there is no DNA to check the TCRdb D call of TRBD1. The CDR3 spans 15 residues. The V gene's germline CDR1 is SEHNR and CDR2 FQNEAQ (reference sequence).

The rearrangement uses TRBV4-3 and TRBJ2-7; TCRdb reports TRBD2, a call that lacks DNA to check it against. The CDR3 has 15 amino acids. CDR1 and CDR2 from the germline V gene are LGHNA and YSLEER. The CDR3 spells CASSQRTSGSYEQYF.

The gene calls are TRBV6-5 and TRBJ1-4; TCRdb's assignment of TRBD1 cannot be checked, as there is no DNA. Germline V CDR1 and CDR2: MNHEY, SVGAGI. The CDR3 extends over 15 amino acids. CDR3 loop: CASSYTGSTNEKLFF.

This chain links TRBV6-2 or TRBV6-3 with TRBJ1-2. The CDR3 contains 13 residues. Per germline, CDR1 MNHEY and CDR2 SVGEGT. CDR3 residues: CASRIGTAEGYTF.

CDR3 loop: CASSTGTGVNGELFF. This chain uses TRBV5-4 with TRBJ2-2; as DNA is missing, the TRBD1 call by TCRdb cannot be tested. This CDR3 contains 15 residues. Germline V CDR1 and CDR2: SGHNT, YYREEE (reference sequence). Full variable domain (outside the CDR3, taken from reference TRBV5-4 and TRBJ2-2): ETGVTQSPTHLIKTRGQQVTLRCSSQSGHNTVSWYQQALGQGPQFIFQYYREEENGRGNFPPRFSGLQFPNYSSELNVNALELDDSALYLCASSTGTGVNGELFFGEGSRLTVL.

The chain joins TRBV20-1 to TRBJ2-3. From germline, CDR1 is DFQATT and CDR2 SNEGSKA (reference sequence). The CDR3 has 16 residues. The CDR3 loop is CSARQYSASYTDTQYF.

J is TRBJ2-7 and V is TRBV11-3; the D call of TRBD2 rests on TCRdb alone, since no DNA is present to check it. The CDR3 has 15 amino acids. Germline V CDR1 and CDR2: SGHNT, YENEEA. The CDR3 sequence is CASSLDPPPAYEQYF.

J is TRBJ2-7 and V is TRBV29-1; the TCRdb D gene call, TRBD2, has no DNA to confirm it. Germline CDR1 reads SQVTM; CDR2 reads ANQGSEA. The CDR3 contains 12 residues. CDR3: CSVLAVTYEQYF.

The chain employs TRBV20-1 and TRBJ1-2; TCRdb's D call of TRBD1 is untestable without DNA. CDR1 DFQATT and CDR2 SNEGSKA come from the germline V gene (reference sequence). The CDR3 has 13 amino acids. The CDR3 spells CSARDPGQGGYTF.

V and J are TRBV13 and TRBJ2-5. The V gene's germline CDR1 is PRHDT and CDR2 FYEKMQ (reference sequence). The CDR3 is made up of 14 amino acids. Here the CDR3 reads CASSLRGNQETQYF.

CDR3 sequence reads: CASSIGGRYNEQFF. The rearrangement joins TRBV19 to TRBJ2-1. From germline, CDR1 is LNHDA and CDR2 SQIVND (reference sequence). This CDR3 spans 14 amino acids.

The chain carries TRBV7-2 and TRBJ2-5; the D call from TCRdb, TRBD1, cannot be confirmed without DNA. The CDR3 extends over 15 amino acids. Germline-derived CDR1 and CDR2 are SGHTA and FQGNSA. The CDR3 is CASSLDRGIGETQYF. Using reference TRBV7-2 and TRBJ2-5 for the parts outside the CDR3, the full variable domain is GAGVSQSPSNKVTEKGKDVELRCDPISGHTALYWYRQSLGQGLEFLIYFQGNSAPDKSGLPSDRFSAERTGGSVSTLTIQRTQQEDSAVYLCASSLDRGIGETQYFGPGTRLLVL.

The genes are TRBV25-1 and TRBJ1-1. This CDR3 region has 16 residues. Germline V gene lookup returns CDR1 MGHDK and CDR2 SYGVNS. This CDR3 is CASSGPTTAGLLEAFF.

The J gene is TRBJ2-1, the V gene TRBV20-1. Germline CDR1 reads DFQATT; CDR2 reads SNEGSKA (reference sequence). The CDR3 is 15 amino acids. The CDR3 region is CSARDTIAPYNEQFF.

CDR3: CSVEDLRGVSGNTIYF. The V call is TRBV29-1, the J call TRBJ1-3; TCRdb's assignment of TRBD1 cannot be checked, as there is no DNA. Germline V gives CDR1 SQVTM, CDR2 ANQGSEA. The CDR3 spans 16 residues.

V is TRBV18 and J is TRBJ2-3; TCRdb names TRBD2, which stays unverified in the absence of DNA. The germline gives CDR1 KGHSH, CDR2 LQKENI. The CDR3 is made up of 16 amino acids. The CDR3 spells CASSPPISGRIHTQYF.